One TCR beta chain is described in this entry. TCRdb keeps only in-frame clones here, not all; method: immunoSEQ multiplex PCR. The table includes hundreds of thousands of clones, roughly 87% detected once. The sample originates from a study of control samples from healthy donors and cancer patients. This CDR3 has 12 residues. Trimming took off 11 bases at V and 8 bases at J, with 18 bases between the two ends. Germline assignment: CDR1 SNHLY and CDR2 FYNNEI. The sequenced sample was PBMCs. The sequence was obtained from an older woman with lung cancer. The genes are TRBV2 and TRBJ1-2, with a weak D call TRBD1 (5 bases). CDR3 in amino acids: CADTGGVGGYTF. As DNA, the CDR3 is TGTGCCGACACGGGAGGGGTTGGCGGCTACACCTTC.